The T cell receptor beta chain described here comes from a study of blood T cell repertoires in COVID-19 (dated by TCRdb to the early 2020s). With regard to the full study: Samples from collaborators originated in the United States, Italy and Spain and spanned both the acute and convalescent phases of COVID-19. Sample metadata almost always included a de-identified subject ID, COVID-19 status, age in years and sex. Where available, HLA class I and class II types were taken from metadata supplied by the sample provider and were not determined by assay-based typing. The repertoires were made available in a free public database intended to serve as a resource for research on the immune response to SARS-CoV-2. The prospective study material was composed of cDNA or gDNA derived from T cells, B-cell-depleted T cells, or PBMCs. The samples were drawn from the first 160 participants of the ongoing ImmuneRACE study and from 1,254 subjects provided by 6 global collaborators. Subjects who had been exposed to COVID-19, were actively infected with it, or had recovered from it provided the deeply sampled blood TCRbeta repertoires that made up the dataset. The research as a whole found: How much clinical and demographic metadata was included differed by source and by participant, and the metadata was provided uncurated.

TCRbeta CDR3 regions were amplified from genomic DNA by means of the immunoSEQ Assay, a bias-controlled multiplex PCR. From the authors' description of their analysis: The number of nucleated cells in each sample was estimated from the amplification of reference gene primers within the assay. Sequence reads were collapsed and filtered to measure the absolute abundance of every unique TCRbeta CDR3 rearrangement. For each sample, productive Simpson clonality was calculated as the square root of Simpson's diversity index over productive rearrangements. TCRdb stores this immuneACCESS table with in-frame sequences only. Part of the clones is absent; in the studies checked, under half of the shortfall reflects unresolved V genes, and no reason is known for the rest. That table supplies the V and J calls and clone size; D and trimming were determined from the DNA. The sample profile shows over 120,000 clones; 81% of them were found once. Around 8.4% of the sample belongs to the ten largest clones.

At the junction V is shortened by 2 bases and J by 7 bases; bases outside the gene matches: 3. CDR3 length: 14 amino acids, cysteine to phenylalanine. Left in the record is the CDR3 DNA by itself, 42 bases read in frame from the first base. CDR1 and CDR2 (KGHSH, LQKENI) derive from the germline V gene. Turning to this clone: Its cognate antigen has yet to be identified. The input lacks base qualities; no much larger clone sits a single base away.

Each collaborating institution followed its own protocols to collect whole blood in K2EDTA tubes. For TCRbeta analysis, collaborators shipped samples in one of three forms: frozen whole blood, isolated PBMCs, or DNA extracted from either of those sample types. Recombination joined TRBV18 with TRBJ2-1; 9 junctional bases match TRBD1. The origin of this receptor is a human donor in a cohort sampled during active COVID-19. Sequenced sample: peripheral blood. The CDR3 has the sequence CASSPRQGENEQFF. The bases are TGTGCCAGCTCACCAAGACAGGGGGAGAATGAGCAGTTCTTC.